Detailed here is one T cell receptor beta chain. These data belong to a study of long-term antiretroviral therapy in people with HIV. The CDR3 consists of 15 residues. V lost 4 bases, J lost 3 bases, and 8 bases stayed unmatched. Germline lookup yields CDR1 WNHNN and CDR2 SYGVQD (reference sequence). Researchers ran immunoSEQ v3.0 at survey level. Profiled with immunoSEQ multiplex PCR; TCRdb holds only in-frame clones, not every one. The sample records roughly 30,000 clones, about 85% being singletons. Sequencing was performed on unsorted PBMCs, taken 4.7 to 5 years after starting antiretroviral therapy. The V call is TRBV10-1, the J call TRBJ2-7; 8 bases agree with TRBD1. The TCR originated in a man aged 40-50 years with HIV. Here the CDR3 reads CASSGGQGGLYEQYF. CDR3 in DNA: TGCGCCAGCAGTGGTGGACAGGGAGGACTCTACGAGCAGTACTTC.